This TCR beta chain is from a study of CD8+CD57+ T cells in acquired aplastic anemia. Genomic DNA, the template, was used for profiling of the TCR beta VDJ and CDR3. From the reads, TCRdb called clonotypes with MiXCR, one entry per CDR3 protein. The sample has under 250,000 distinct CDR3 sequences, 65% seen once. The CDR3 covers 13 residues. Trimming at V came to 4 bases and at J to 7 bases, leaving 5 bases not matched to a gene. CDR1 and CDR2 (germline): SGHNT, YYREEE (reference sequence). The authors sequenced patients whose flow cytometry had shown CD8+CD57+ cell expansion. The sequencing sample was made of sorted CD4+, CD8+, or CD8+CD57+ T cells (not recorded which) from PBMCs. This chain joins TRBV5-4 and TRBJ2-1, with 7 bases matching TRBD2. This TCR derives from a human donor with aplastic anemia. The CDR3 region has the DNA TGTGCCAGCAGCCGGGACTACGATAATGAGCAGTTCTTC. Translation gives CASSRDYDNEQFF.